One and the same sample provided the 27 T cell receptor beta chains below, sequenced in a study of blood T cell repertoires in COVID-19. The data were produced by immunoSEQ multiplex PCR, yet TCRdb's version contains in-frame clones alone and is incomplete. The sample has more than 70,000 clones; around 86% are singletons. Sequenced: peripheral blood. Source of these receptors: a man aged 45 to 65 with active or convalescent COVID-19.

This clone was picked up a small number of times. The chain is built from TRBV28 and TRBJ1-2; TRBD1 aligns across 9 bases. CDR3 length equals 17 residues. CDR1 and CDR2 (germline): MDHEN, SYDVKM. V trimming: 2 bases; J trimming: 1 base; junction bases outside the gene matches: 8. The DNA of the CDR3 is TGTGCCAGCAGTTTACTCGGACAGGGGACGATTAACTATGGCTACACCTTC. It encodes CASSLLGQGTINYGYTF.

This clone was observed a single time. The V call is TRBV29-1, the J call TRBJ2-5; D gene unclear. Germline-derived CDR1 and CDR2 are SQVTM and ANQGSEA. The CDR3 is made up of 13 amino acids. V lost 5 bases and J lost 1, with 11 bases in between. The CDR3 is CSVYGTAQETQYF. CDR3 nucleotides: TGCAGCGTTTATGGCACAGCCCAAGAGACCCAGTACTTC. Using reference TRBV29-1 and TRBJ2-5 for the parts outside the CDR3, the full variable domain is SAVISQKPSRDICQRGTSLTIQCQVDSQVTMMFWYRQQPGQSLTLIATANQGSEATYESGFVIDKFPISRPNLTFSTLTVSNMSPEDSSIYLCSVYGTAQETQYFGPGTRLLVL.

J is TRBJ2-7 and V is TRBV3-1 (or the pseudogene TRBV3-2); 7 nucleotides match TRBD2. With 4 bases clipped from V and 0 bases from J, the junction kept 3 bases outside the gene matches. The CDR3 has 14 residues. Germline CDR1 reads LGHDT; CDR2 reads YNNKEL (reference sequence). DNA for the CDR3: TGTGCCAGCAGCCGGGAGGGGAGCTCCTACGAGCAGTACTTC. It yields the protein CASSREGSSYEQYF.

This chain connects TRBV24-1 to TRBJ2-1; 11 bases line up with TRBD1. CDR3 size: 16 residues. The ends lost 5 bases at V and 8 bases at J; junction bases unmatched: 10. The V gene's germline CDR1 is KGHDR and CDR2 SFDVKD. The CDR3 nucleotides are TGTGCCACCAGTGCCCATGGGGACAGGGGGAAGGATGAGCAGTTCTTC. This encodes CATSAHGDRGKDEQFF.

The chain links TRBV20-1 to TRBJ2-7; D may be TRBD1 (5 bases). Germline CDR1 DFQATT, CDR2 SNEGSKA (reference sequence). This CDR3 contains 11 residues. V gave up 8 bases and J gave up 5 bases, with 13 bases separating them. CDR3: CSTVSGHEQYV. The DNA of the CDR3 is TGCAGTACGGTATCAGGGCACGAGCAGTACGTC.

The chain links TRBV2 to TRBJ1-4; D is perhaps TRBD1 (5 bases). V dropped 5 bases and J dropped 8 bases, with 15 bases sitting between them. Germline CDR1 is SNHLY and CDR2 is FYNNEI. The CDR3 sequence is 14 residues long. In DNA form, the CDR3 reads TGTGCCAGCAGTCAGAGCCAAAAGGGGGAAAAACTGTTTTTT. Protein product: CASSQSQKGEKLFF.

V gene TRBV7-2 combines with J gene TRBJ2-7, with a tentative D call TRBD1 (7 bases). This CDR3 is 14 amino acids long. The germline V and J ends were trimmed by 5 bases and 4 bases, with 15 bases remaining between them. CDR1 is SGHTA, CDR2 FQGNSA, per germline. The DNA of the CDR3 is TGTGCCAGCAGCCCCCAGGGGGGACCATACGAGCAGTACGTC. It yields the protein CASSPQGGPYEQYV.

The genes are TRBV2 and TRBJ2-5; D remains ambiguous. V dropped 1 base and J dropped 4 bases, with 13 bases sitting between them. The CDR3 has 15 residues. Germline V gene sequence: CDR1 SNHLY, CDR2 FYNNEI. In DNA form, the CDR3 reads TGTGCCAGCAGTGAAGGAGGCACCACTCTAGAGACCCAGTACTTC. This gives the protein CASSEGGTTLETQYF.

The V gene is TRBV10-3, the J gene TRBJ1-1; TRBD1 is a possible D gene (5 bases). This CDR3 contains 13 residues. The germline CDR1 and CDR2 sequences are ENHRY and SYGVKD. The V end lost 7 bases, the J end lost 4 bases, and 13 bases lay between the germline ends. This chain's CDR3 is CAITQQASTEAFF. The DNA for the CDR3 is TGTGCCATCACCCAACAGGCCTCCACTGAAGCTTTCTTT.

CDR3 DNA: TGTGCCAGCAGACTCGACAGGGGGCCTCCCGCTGAAGCTTTCTTT. Translation: CASRLDRGPPAEAFF. The chain has TRBV2 and TRBJ1-1, with 10 positions matching TRBD1. CDR1 is SNHLY and CDR2 is FYNNEI in the germline V gene. V shed 6 bases and J 6 bases; nucleotides not matched to a gene: 10. The CDR3 has 15 residues.

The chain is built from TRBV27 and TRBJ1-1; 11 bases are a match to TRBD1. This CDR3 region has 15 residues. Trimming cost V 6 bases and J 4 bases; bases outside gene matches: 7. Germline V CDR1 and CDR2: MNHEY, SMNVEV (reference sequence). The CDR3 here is CASRGQGGRITEAFF. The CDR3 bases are TGTGCCAGCAGGGGACAGGGGGGACGTATCACTGAAGCTTTCTTT.

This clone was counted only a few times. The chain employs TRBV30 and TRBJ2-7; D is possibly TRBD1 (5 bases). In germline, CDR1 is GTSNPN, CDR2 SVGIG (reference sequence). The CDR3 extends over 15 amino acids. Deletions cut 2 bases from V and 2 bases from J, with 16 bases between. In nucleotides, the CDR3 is TGTGCCTGGAGTAATAAGGGGTCGGCGACCTACGAGCAGTACTTC. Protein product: CAWSNKGSATYEQYF.

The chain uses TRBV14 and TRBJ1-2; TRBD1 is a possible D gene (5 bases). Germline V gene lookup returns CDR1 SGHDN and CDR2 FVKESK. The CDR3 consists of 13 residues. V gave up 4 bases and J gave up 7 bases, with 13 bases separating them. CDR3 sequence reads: CASSRDRGLGYTF. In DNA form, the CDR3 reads TGTGCCAGCAGCCGAGACAGAGGGCTTGGCTACACCTTC.

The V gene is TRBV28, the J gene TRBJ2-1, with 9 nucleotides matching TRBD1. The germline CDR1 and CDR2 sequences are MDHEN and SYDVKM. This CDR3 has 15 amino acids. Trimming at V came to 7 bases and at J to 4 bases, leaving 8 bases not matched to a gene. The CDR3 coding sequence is TGTGCCAGCATTCTCGGGACAGGGTATTACAATGAGCAGTTCTTC. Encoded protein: CASILGTGYYNEQFF.

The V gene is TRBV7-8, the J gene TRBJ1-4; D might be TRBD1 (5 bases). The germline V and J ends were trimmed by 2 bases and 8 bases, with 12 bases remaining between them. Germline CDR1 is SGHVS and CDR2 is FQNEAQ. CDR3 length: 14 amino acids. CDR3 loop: CASSLSRAGEKLFF. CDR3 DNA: TGTGCCAGCAGCTTAAGCAGGGCTGGGGAAAAACTGTTTTTT.

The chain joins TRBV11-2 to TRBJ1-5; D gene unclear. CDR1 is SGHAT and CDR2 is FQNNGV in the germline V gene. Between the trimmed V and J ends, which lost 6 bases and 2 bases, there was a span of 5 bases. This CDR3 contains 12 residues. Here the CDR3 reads CASSRGNQPQHF. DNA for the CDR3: TGTGCCAGCAGTCGAGGCAATCAGCCCCAGCATTTT.

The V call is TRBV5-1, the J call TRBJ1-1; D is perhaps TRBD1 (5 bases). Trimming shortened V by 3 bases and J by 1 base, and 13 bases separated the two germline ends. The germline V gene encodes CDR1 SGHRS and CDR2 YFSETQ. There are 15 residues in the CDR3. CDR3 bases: TGCGCCAGCAGCTGGGGGGACTCTTCGAACACTGAAGCTTTCTTT. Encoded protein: CASSWGDSSNTEAFF.

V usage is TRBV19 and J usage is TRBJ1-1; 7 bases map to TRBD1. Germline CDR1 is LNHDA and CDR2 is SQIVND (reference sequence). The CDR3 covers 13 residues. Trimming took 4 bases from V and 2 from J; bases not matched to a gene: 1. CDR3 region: CASSRDRNTEAFF. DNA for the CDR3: TGTGCCAGTAGTAGGGACAGAAACACTGAAGCTTTCTTT.

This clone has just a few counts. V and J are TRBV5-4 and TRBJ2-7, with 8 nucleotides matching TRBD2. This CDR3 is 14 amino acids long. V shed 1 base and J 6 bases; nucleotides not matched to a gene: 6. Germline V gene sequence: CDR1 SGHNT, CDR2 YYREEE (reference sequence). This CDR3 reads CASSLPGGASEQYF. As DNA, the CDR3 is TGTGCCAGCAGCTTGCCCGGGGGGGCGTCCGAGCAGTACTTC.

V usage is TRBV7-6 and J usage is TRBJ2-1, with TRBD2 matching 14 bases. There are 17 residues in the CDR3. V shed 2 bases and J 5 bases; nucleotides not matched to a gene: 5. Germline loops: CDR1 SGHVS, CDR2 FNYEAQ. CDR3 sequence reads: CASSLWTSGGFDNEQFF. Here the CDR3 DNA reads TGTGCCAGCAGCTTATGGACTAGCGGGGGGTTCGACAATGAGCAGTTCTTC.

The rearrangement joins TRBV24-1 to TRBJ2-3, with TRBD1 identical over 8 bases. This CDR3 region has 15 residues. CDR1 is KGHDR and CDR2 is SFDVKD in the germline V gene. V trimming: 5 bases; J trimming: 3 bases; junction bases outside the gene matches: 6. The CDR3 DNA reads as TGTGCCACCAGTGGTGGCAGGGGGCTGACAGATACGCAGTATTTT. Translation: CATSGGRGLTDTQYF.

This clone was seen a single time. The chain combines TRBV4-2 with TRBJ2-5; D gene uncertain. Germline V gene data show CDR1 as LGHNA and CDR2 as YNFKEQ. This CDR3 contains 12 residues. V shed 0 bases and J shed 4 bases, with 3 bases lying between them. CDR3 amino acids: CASSQDSETQYF. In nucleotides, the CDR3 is TGTGCCAGCAGCCAAGACTCAGAGACCCAGTACTTC.

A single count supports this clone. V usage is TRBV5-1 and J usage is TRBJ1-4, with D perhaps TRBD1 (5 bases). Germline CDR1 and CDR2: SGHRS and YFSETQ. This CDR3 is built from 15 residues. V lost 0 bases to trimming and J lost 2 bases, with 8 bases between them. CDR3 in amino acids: CASSLEGVTNEKLFF. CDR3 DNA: TGCGCCAGCAGCTTGGAAGGGGTGACTAATGAAAAACTGTTTTTT.

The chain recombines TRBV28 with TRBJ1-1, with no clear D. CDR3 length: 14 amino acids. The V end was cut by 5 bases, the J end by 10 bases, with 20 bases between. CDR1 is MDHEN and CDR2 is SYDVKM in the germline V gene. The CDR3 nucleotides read TGTGCCAGCAGTATCCCCAACCTCCAGTCATTAGCTTTCTTT. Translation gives CASSIPNLQSLAFF.

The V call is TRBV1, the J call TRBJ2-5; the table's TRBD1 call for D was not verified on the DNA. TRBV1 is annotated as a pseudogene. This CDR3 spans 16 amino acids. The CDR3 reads CTSSQVIVRGQETQYF. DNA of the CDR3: TGCACCAGCAGCCAAGTTATTGTCAGGGGGCAAGAGACCCAGTACTTC.

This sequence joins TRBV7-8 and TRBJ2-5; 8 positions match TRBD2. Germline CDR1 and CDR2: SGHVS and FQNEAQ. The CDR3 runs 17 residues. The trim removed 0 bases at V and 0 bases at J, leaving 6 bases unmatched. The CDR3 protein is CASSLAASGRYQETQYF. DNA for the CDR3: TGTGCCAGCAGCTTAGCGGCTAGCGGGCGGTACCAAGAGACCCAGTACTTC.

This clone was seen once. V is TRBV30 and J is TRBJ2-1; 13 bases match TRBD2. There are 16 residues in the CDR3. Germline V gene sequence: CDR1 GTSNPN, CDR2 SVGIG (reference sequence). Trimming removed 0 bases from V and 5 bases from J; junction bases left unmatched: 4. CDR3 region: CAWSVIGTSGDNEQFF. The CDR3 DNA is TGTGCCTGGAGTGTAATCGGGACTAGCGGGGACAATGAGCAGTTCTTC.